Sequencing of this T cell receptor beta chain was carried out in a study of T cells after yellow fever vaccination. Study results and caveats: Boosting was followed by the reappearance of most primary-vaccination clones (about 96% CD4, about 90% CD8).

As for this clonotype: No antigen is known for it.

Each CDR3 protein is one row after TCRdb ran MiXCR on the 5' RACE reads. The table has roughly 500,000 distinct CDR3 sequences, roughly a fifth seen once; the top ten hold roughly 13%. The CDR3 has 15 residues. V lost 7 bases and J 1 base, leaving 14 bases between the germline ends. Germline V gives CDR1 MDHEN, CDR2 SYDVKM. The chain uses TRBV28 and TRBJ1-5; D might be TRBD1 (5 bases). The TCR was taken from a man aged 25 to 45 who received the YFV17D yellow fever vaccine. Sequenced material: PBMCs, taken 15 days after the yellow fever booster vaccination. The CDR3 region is CASNRGGNSNQPQHF. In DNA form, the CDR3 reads TGTGCCAGCAACCGCGGGGGGAACAGCAATCAGCCCCAGCATTTT.